This T cell receptor beta chain was sequenced for a study of blood T cells in healthy people across ages. With respect to this clonotype: Its antigen is not known.

General study findings and limits: A strong correlation was found between TCR beta diversity and the percentage of naive T cells.

A J-beta primer mix and a sample-barcoded 5' primer were used in a second PCR of about 7 to 11 cycles. TCRdb re-called the 5' RACE reads through MiXCR, storing one row per CDR3 protein. The sample yields roughly 900,000 distinct CDR3 sequences, around 48% seen once. V lost 4 bases and J lost 4, with 14 bases in between. The CDR3 extends over 14 amino acids. Germline lookup yields CDR1 SGHNT and CDR2 YENEEA. This TCR was sampled from a man aged 25 to 40 in good health. Sequencing was done on a sample of blood. This sequence joins TRBV11-3 and TRBJ2-7; D might be TRBD2 (5 bases). The CDR3 region has the DNA TGTGCCAGCAGCTCCCCTAGCAAGACGTACGAGCAGTACTTC. Its translation is CASSSPSKTYEQYF.